This T cell receptor (beta chain) comes out of a study of control samples from healthy donors and cancer patients. Profiling relied on immunoSEQ multiplex PCR, and the TCRdb table lists in-frame clones only, not all of them. In the table there are around 94,000 clones, about 85% of which are singletons. The receptor's source is a woman aged 45-65 years in good health. Material: blood.

This CDR3 is CASSLGSNPRSGNTIYF. In DNA form, the CDR3 reads TGTGCCAGCAGCTTAGGTTCCAACCCCCGCTCTGGAAACACCATATATTTT. The genes are TRBV11-3 and TRBJ1-3; D ambiguous. The CDR3 loop spans 17 amino acids. Germline lookup yields CDR1 SGHNT and CDR2 YENEEA. The V end was cut by 1 base, the J end by 0 bases, with 13 bases between. Looking up the rest from reference TRBV11-3 and TRBJ1-3 gives the full variable domain: EAGVVQSPRYKIIEKKQPVAFWCNPISGHNTLYWYLQNLGQGPELLIRYENEEAVDDSQLPKDRFSAERLKGVDSTLKIQPAELGDSAVYLCASSLGSNPRSGNTIYFGEGSWLTVV.